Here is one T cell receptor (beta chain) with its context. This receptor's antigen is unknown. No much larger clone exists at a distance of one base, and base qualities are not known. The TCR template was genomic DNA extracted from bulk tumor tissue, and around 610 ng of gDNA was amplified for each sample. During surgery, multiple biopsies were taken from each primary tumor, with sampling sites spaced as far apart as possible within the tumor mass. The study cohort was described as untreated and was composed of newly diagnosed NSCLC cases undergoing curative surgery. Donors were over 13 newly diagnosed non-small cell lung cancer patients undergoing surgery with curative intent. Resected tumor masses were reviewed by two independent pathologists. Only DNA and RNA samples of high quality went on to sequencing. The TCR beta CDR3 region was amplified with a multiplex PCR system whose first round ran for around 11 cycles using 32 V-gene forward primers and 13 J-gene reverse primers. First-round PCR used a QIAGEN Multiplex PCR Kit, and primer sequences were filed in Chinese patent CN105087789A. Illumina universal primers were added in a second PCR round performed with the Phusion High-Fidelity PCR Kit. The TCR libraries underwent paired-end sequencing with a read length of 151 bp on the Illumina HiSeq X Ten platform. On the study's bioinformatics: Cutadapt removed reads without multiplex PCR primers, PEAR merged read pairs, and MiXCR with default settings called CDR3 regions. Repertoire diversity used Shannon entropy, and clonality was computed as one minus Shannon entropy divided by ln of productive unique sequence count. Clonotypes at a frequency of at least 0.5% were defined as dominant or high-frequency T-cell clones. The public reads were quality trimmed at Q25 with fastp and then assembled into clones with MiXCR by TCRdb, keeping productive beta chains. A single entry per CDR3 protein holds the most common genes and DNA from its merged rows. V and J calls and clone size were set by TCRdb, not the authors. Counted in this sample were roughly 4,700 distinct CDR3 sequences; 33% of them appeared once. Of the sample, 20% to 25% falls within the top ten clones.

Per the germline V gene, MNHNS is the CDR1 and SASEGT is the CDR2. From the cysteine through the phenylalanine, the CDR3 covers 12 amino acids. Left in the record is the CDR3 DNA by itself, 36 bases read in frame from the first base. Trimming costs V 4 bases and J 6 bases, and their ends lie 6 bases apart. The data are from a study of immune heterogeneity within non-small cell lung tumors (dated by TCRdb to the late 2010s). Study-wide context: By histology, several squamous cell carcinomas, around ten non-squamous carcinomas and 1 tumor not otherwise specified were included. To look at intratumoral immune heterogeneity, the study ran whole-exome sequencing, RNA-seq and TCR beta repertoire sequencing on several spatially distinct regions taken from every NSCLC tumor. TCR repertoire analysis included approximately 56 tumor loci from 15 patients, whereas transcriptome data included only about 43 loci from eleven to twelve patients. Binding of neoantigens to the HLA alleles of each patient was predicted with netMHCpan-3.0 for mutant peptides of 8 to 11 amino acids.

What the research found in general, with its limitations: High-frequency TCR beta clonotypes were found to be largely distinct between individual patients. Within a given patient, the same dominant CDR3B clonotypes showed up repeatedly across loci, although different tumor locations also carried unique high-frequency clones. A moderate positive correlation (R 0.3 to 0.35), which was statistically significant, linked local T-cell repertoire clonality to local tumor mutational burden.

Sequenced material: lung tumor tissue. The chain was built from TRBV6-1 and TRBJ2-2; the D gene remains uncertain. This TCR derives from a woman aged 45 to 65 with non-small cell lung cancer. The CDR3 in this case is CASSAAPGELFF. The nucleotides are TGTGCCAGCAGTGCAGCCCCCGGGGAGCTGTTTTTT.